These 9 T cell receptor beta chains were all obtained from the same sample, sequenced in a study of blood T cell repertoires in COVID-19. Sequenced by immunoSEQ multiplex PCR; TCRdb stores in-frame clones only, minus some. The sample contains almost 400,000 clones, approximately 90% of which appear only once. The specimen sequenced was PBMCs or T cells enriched from blood (not recorded which). The receptor set was obtained from a woman in her twenties or thirties with acute COVID-19.

The V and J genes are TRBV5-1 and TRBJ2-1, with TRBD2 matching 14 bases. The CDR3 runs to 15 residues. V lost 5 bases to trimming and J lost 9 bases; unmatched junction nucleotides: 7. Germline CDR1 is SGHRS and CDR2 is YFSETQ. The CDR3 coding sequence is TGCGCCAGCAGGCCTGGGACTAGCGGGGGAGGTGAGCAGTTCTTC. It translates to CASRPGTSGGGEQFF.

The chain joins TRBV29-1 to TRBJ1-2, with 9 bases identical to TRBD1. J was trimmed by 1 base and V by 6 bases; bases with no gene match: 24. CDR1 is SQVTM, CDR2 ANQGSEA, per germline. CDR3 length: 20 amino acids. This CDR3 reads CSVKSGTGREGGPYNYGYTF. DNA of the CDR3: TGCAGCGTCAAATCCGGGACAGGGAGGGAAGGGGGGCCTTATAACTATGGCTACACCTTC.

This clone was seen more than once but under ten times. The chain couples TRBV30 to TRBJ2-4; 7 positions match TRBD2. CDR3 length equals 12 residues. The V and J ends lost 5 bases and 8 bases, in that order; junction bases with no gene match: 6. Per the germline V gene, CDR1 is GTSNPN and CDR2 is SVGIG (reference sequence). The CDR3 nucleotides are TGTGCCTGGGCTACGGGGGGTGACATTCAGTACTTC. It is translated as CAWATGGDIQYF.

The chain employs TRBV9 and TRBJ2-2, with 13 nucleotides matching TRBD2. CDR1 is SGDLS, CDR2 YYNGEE, per germline. The length of the CDR3 is 15 residues. Trimming at V came to 4 bases and at J to 6 bases, leaving 3 bases not matched to a gene. The CDR3 coding sequence is TGTGCCAGCAGCACAGGGACTAGCGGGGCCGGGGAGCTGTTTTTT. Translating it yields CASSTGTSGAGELFF.

The V gene is TRBV5-6, the J gene TRBJ1-2; D remains ambiguous. V lost 4 bases and J lost 1, with 14 bases in between. Germline V gene sequence: CDR1 SGHDT, CDR2 YYEEEE. The CDR3 covers 15 residues. The CDR3 nucleotides read TGTGCCAGCAGCCATCAGCGGGATAATAACTATGGCTACACCTTC. It specifies CASSHQRDNNYGYTF.

This clone has only one observation. V usage is TRBV18 and J usage is TRBJ2-7; the match to TRBD1 covers 10 bases. Trimming took 4 bases from V and 5 from J; bases not matched to a gene: 11. The length of the CDR3 is 16 residues. Germline CDR1 reads KGHSH; CDR2 reads LQKENI. The CDR3 nucleotides are TGTGCCAGCTCACTTAATCCGGGACAGGGGTGGGACGAGCAGTACTTC. The encoded protein is CASSLNPGQGWDEQYF.

The chain combines TRBV18 with TRBJ1-1; D is possibly TRBD1 (5 bases). The CDR3 runs to 13 residues. V gave up 6 bases and J gave up 4 bases, with 12 bases separating them. In germline, CDR1 is KGHSH, CDR2 LQKENI. The CDR3 DNA sequence: TGTGCCAGCTCCAGGGCGGCGAGCACTGAAGCTTTCTTT. It encodes CASSRAASTEAFF.

The chain employs TRBV19 and TRBJ2-7; the match to TRBD1 covers 9 bases. From germline, CDR1 is LNHDA and CDR2 SQIVND (reference sequence). The CDR3 totals 15 residues. Trimming removed 5 bases from V and 2 bases from J; junction bases left unmatched: 7. The CDR3 DNA sequence: TGTGCCAGTAGTCCCGCCGGGACAGGGACCTACGAGCAGTACTTC. As protein: CASSPAGTGTYEQYF.

In DNA, the CDR3 is TGTGCCAGCAGTTCTCCGGGACAGGGTCCTGAAGCTTTCTTT. Residues: CASSSPGQGPEAFF. The V call is TRBV6-2 or TRBV6-3, the J call TRBJ1-1; the match to TRBD1 covers 9 bases. Germline V gene lookup returns CDR1 MNHEY and CDR2 SVGEGT. V dropped 4 bases and J dropped 6; count of bases not matched to a gene: 6. This CDR3 region has 14 residues.